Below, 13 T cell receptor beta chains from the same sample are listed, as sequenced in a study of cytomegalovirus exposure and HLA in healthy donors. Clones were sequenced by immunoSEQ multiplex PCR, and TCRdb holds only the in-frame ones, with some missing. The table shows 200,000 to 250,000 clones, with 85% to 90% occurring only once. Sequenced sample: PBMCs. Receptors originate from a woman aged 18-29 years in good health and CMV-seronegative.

In nucleotides, the CDR3 is TGTGCCAGCAGCTTCCGGGACAGGGACTACGAGCAGTACTTC. This sequence encodes CASSFRDRDYEQYF. The rearrangement joins TRBV11-3 to TRBJ2-7; 9 bases are shared with TRBD1. CDR3 length: 14 residues. J lost 3 bases, V lost 3 bases, and 3 bases had no gene match. Germline CDR1 SGHNT, CDR2 YENEEA.

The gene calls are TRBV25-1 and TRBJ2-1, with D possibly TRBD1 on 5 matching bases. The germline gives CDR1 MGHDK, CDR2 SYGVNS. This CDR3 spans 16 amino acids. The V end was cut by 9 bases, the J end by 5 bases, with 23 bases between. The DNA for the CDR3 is TGTGCCAGATCCATAACCGCGGCAGGGTTTAACAATGAGCAGTTCTTC. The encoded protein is CARSITAAGFNNEQFF.

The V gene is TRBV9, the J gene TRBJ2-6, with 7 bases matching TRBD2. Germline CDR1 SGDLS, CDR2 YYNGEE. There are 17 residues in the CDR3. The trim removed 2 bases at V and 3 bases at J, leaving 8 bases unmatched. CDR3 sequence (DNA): TGTGCCAGCAGCGTGTCTGCGGGAGTTTATGGGGCCAACGTCCTGACTTTC. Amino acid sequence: CASSVSAGVYGANVLTF.

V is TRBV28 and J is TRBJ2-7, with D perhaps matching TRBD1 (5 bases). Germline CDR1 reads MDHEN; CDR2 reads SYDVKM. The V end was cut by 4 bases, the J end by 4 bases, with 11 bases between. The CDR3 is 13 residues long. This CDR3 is CASSSPGPYEQYF. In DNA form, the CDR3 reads TGTGCCAGCAGTTCCCCAGGGCCTTACGAGCAGTACTTC.

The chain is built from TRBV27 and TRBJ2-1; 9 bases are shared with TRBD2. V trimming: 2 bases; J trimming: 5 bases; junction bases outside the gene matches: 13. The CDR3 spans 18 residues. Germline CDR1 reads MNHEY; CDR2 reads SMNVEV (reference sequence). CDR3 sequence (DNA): TGTGCCAGCAGTTTACTCCTAGCGGGAAAGTTCAAGGACAATGAGCAGTTCTTC. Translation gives CASSLLLAGKFKDNEQFF.

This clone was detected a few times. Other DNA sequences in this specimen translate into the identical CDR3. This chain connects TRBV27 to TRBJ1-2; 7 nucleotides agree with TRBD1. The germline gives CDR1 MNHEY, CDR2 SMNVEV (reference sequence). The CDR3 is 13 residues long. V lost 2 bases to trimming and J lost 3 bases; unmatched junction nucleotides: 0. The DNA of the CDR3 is TGTGCCAGCAGTTTAACAGGGGACTATGGCTACACCTTC. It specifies CASSLTGDYGYTF.

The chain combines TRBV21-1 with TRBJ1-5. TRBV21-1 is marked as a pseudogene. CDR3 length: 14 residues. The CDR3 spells CASSKMRESQPQHF. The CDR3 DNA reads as TGTGCCAGCAGCAAGATGAGGGAGTCCCAGCCCCAGCATTTT.

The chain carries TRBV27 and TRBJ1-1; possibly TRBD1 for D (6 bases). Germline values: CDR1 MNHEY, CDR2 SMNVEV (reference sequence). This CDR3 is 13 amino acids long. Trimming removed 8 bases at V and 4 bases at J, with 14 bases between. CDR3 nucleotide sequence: TGTGCCAGCGCCGGGGGGGCGGTCACTGAAGCTTTCTTT. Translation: CASAGGAVTEAFF.

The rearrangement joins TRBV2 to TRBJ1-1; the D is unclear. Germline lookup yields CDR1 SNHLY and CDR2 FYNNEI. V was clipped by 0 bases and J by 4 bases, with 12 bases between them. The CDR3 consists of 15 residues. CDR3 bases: TGTGCCAGCAGTGAAGCCCGAGGGAGAGGCACTGAAGCTTTCTTT. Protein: CASSEARGRGTEAFF.

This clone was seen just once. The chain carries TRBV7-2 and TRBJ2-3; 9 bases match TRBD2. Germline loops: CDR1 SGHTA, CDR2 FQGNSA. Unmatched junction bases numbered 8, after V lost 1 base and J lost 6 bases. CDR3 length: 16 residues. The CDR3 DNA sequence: TGTGCCAGCAGCTTAGTTGGGACTAGCTACGGGGATACGCAGTATTTT. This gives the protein CASSLVGTSYGDTQYF.

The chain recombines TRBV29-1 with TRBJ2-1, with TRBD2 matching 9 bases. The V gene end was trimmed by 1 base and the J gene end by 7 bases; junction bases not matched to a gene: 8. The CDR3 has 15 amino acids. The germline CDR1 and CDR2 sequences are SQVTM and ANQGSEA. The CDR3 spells CSVEGVAGGPNEQFF. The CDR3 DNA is TGCAGCGTTGAAGGGGTGGCGGGAGGGCCTAATGAGCAGTTCTTC.

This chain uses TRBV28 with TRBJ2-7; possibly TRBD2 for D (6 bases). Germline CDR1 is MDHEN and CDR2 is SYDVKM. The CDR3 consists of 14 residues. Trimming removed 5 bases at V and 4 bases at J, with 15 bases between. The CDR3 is CASSRQEGRYEQYF. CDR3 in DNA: TGTGCCAGCAGTCGCCAGGAGGGTAGGTACGAGCAGTACTTC.

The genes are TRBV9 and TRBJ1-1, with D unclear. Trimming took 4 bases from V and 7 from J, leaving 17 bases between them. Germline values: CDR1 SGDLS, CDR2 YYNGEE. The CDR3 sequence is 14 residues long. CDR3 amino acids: CASSPNPGIGEAFF. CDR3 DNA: TGTGCCAGCAGCCCGAACCCGGGAATCGGTGAAGCTTTCTTT.